This entry features one T cell receptor beta chain sequence. Its antigen is currently unknown. This specimen comes from a study of response to subunit inactivated influenza vaccine. MiXCR was run by TCRdb on the RT-PCR reads, yielding one entry per CDR3 protein. The repertoire holds hundreds of thousands of distinct CDR3 sequences, with about 10% as singletons. The study's findings and limits: Authors proposed each seasonal influenza vaccination draws in few new T cells.

The input for sequencing was PBMCs from blood, taken 40 to 50 days after vaccination. The clonotype was recovered from a man in his fifties who received an inactivated influenza vaccine.

CDR3 DNA: TGTGCCACTACCCGGGACAGGGGATACAATGAGCAGTTCTTC. Protein product: CATTRDRGYNEQFF. This sequence joins TRBV15 and TRBJ2-1; 10 bases match TRBD1. The V and J ends lost 9 bases and 4 bases, in that order; junction bases with no gene match: 6. From germline, CDR1 is LNHNV and CDR2 YYDKDF (reference sequence). This CDR3 is built from 14 residues.